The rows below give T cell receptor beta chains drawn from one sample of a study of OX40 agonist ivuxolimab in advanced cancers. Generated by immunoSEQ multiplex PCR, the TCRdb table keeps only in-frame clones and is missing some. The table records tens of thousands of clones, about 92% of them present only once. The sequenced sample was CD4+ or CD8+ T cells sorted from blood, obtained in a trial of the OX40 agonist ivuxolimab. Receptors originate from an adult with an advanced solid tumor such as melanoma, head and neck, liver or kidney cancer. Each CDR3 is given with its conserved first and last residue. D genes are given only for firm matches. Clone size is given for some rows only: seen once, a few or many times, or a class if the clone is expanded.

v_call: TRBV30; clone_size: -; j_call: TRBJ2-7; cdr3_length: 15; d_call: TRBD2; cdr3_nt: TGTGCCTGGAGGGCCAGGAGGGGAGGGTTCTACGAGCAGTACTTC; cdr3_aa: CAWRARRGGFYEQYF
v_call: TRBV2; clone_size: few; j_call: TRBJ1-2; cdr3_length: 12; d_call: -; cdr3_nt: TGTGCCAGCAGAGACAGCCGCCGTGGCTACACCTTC; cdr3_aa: CASRDSRRGYTF
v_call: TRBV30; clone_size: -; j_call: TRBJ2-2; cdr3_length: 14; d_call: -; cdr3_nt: TGTGCCTGGAGTACAGGGTCGAACACCGGGGAGCTGTTTTTT; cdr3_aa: CAWSTGSNTGELFF
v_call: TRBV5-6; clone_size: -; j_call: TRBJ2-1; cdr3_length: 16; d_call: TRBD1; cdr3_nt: TGTGCCAGCAGCTTTGGGACAGGGGCCCTTGAAAATGAGCAGTTCTTC; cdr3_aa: CASSFGTGALENEQFF
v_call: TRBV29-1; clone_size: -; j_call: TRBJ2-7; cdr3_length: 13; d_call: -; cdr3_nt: TGCAGCGTTGAAGAACAGGGCAGAATGCAGCAGTACTTC; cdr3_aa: CSVEEQGRMQQYF
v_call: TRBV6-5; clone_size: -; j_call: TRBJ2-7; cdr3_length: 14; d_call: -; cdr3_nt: TGTGCCAGCAGTTACTCAGGGGACTCCTACGAGCAGTACTTC; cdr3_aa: CASSYSGDSYEQYF
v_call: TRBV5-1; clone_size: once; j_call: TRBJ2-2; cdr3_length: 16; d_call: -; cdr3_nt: TGCGCCAGCAGCTTGGTGCCGGGGCAGGGCACCGGGGAGCTGTTTTTT; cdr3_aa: CASSLVPGQGTGELFF
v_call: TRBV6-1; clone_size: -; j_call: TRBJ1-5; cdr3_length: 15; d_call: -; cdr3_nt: TGTGCCAGCAGTGAGGCAGGGACACACAATCAGCCCCAGCATTTT; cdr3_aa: CASSEAGTHNQPQHF
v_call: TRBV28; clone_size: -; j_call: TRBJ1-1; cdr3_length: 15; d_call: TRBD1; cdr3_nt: TGTGCCAGCCCGGGACCGGGACAGGGACGCACTGAAGCTTTCTTT; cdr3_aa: CASPGPGQGRTEAFF
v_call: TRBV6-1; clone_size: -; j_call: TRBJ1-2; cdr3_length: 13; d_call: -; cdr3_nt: TGTGCCAGCAGTGAGCAACAGGGTTATGGCTACACCTTC; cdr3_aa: CASSEQQGYGYTF
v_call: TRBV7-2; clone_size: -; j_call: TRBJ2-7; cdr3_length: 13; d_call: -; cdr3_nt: TGTGCCAGCGGGAGGGACACCTCCTACGAGCAGTACTTC; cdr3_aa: CASGRDTSYEQYF
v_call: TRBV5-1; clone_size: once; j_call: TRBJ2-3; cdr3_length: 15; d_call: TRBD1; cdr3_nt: TGCGCCAGCAGCTCAGAAGGGACAGCCACAGATACGCAGTATTTT; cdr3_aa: CASSSEGTATDTQYF
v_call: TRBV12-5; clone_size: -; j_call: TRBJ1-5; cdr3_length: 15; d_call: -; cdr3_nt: TGTGCTAGTGGTTTGGGTTCTTGGAGCAATCAGCCCCAGCATTTT; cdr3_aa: CASGLGSWSNQPQHF
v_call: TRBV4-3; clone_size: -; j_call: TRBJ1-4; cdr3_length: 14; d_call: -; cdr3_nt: TGCGCCAGCAGCCAAGAGAACAGGGCTGAAAAACTGTTTTTT; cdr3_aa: CASSQENRAEKLFF
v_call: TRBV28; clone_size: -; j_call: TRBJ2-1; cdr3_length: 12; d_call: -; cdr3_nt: TGTGCCAGCAGTTTAGGAAGGTATGAGCAGTTCTTC; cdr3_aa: CASSLGRYEQFF
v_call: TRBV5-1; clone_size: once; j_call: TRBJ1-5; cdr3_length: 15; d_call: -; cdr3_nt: TGCGCCAGCAGCTTGGCCGGCCAGGAGTATCAGCCCCAGCATTTT; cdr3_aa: CASSLAGQEYQPQHF
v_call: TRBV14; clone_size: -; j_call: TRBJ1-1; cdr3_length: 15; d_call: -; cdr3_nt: TGTGCCAGCAGCCAAGTTATGGGGACGGGATTCGAAGCTTTCTTT; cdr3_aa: CASSQVMGTGFEAFF
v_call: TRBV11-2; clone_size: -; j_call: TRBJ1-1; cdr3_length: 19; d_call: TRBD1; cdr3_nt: TGTGCCAGCAGCACAAAAGCCGGGACAGGGAGGGGGCAGGCCACTGAAGCTTTCTTT; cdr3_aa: CASSTKAGTGRGQATEAFF
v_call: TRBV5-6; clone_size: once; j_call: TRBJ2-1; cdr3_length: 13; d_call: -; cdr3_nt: TGTGCCAGCAGCTTGGTATTCCCTGGTGAGCAGTTCTTC; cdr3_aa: CASSLVFPGEQFF
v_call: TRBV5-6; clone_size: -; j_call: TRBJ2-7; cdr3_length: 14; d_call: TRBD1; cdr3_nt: TGTGCCAGCAGCCCGGGACAGTTTAGATACGAGCAGTACTTC; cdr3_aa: CASSPGQFRYEQYF
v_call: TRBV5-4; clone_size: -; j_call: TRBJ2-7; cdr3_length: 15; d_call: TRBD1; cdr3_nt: TGTGCCAGCCACACCGGCGGGACAGGGCTGTCCGAGCAGTACTTC; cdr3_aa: CASHTGGTGLSEQYF
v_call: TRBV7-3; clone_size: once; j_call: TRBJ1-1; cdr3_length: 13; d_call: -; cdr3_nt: TGTGCCAGCAGTCTCGTCCTGAACACTGAAGCTTTCTTT; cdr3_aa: CASSLVLNTEAFF
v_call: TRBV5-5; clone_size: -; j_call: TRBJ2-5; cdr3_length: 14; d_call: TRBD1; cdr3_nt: TGTGCCAGCAGCCCTGGACAGGCGGTTTGGACCCAGTACTTC; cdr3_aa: CASSPGQAVWTQYF
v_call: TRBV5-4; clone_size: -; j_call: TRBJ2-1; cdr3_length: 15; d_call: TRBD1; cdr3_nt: TGTGCCAGCAGCTTGGGGACAGGGGAACACAATGAGCAGTTCTTC; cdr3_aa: CASSLGTGEHNEQFF
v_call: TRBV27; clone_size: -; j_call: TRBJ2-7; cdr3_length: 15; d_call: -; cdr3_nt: TGTGCCAGCAGTATACAGGCCGCCGGTGGGTACGAGCAGTACTTC; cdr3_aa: CASSIQAAGGYEQYF
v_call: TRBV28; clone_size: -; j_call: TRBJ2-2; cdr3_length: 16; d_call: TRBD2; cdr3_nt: TGTGCCAGCAGTTTGATCACTAGCGGGAGCACCGGGGAGCTGTTTTTT; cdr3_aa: CASSLITSGSTGELFF
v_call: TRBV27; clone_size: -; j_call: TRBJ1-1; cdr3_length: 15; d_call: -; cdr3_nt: TGTGCCAGCAGTTGGGTCACGGGGGGGAACACTGAAGCTTTCTTT; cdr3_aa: CASSWVTGGNTEAFF
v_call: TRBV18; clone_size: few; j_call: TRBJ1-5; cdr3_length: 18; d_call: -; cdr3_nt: TGTGCCAGCTCACCTTATCAGGGGCAGGTGGATAGCAATCAGCCCCAGCATTTT; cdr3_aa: CASSPYQGQVDSNQPQHF
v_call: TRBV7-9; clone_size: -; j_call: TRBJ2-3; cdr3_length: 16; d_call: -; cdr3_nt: TGTGCCAGCAGCAAACGGACTTACCAAACCACAGATACGCAGTATTTT; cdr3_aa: CASSKRTYQTTDTQYF
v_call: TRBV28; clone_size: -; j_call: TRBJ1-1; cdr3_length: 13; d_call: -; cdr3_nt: TGTGCCAGCAGCATCCCGGGTACTCATATAGCTTTCTTT; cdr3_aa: CASSIPGTHIAFF
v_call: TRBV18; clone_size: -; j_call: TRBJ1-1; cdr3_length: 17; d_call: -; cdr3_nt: TGTGCCAGCTCACCCCAGAGCGCCCCGAAAATGAACACTGAAGCTTTCTTT; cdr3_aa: CASSPQSAPKMNTEAFF
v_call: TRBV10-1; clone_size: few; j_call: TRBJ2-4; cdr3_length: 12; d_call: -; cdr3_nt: TGCGCCAGCAGTGGGCAGACAGGCCTTCAGTACTTC; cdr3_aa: CASSGQTGLQYF
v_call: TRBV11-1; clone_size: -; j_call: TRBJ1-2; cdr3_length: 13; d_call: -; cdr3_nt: TGTGCCAGCAGCTCCGCCAGGGGATGGGGCTACACCTTC; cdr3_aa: CASSSARGWGYTF
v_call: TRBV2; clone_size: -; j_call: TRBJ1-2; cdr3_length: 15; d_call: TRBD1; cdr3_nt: TGTGCCAGCAGTGTAAGCCAAGGGGGCAACTATGGCTACACCTTC; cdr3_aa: CASSVSQGGNYGYTF
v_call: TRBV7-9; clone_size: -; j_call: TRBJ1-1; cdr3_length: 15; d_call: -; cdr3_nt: TGTGCCAGCAGCCCCCCGCCGGGGATGAACACTGAAGCTTTCTTT; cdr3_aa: CASSPPPGMNTEAFF